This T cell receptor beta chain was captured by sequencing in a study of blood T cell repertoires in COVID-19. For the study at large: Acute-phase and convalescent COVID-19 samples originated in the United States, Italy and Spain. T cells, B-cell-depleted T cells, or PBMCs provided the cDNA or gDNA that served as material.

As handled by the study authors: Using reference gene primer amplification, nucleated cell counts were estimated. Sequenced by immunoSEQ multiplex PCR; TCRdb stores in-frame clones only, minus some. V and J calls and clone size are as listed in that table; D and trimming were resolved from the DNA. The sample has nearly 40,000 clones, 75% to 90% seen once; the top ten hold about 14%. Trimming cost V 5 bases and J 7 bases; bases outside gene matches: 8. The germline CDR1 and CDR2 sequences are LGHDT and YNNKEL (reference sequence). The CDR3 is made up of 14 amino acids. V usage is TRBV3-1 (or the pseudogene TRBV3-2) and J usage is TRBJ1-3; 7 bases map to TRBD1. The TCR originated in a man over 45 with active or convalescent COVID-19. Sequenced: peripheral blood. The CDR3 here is CASSGDSRSNTIYF. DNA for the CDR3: TGTGCCAGCAGCGGGGACAGCCGATCGAACACCATATATTTT.